This TCR beta chain was captured in a study of OX40 agonist ivuxolimab in advanced cancers. Background on the study: Cancers in dose escalation were hepatocellular, melanoma, renal cell and head and neck. A history of anti-PD-1, anti-PD-L1 or anti-CTLA-4 therapy was acceptable, and more than 30% had some. Participants averaged approximately 60 years of age (range roughly 20 to 90) and were 75% to 90% male. Findings and caveats of the study: There was clonal expansion of CD4+ and CD8+ blood T cells by week 6 at 0.1 to 3.0 mg/kg.

The germline V and J ends were trimmed by 3 bases and 2 bases, with 5 bases remaining between them. There are 11 residues in the CDR3. Germline CDR1 and CDR2: DFQATT and SNEGSKA (reference sequence). As concerns this clone: Its antigen is still unknown.

The data were produced by immunoSEQ multiplex PCR, yet TCRdb's version contains in-frame clones alone and is incomplete. The sample carries about 70,000 clones, 70% to 90% recorded once. This TCR was sampled from an adult with an advanced solid tumor such as melanoma, head and neck, liver or kidney cancer. This chain joins TRBV20-1 and TRBJ2-7; D not certain. The material sequenced was CD4+ or CD8+ T cells sorted from blood, taken in a trial of the OX40 agonist ivuxolimab. The CDR3 nucleotides are TGCAGTGCTAGTGGGCCCTACGAGCAGTACTTC. It encodes CSASGPYEQYF.